Sequencing of this T cell receptor beta chain was carried out in a study of T cells and Merkel cell carcinoma outcomes. Germline CDR1 LNHNV, CDR2 YYDKDF (reference sequence). J gave up 2 bases and V 0 bases, and 6 bases lay outside the gene matches. This CDR3 region has 16 residues. Assay: immunoSEQ multiplex PCR; the TCRdb copy retains only in-frame clones and omits some. The table lists about 15,000 clones, roughly 79% of them singletons. This clone was picked up a small number of times. Its antigen is unknown. Findings of the study overall: Reportedly, T-cell repertoire with density predicts Merkel cell carcinoma outcomes.

This clonotype was sampled from a human donor with Merkel cell carcinoma. This chain uses TRBV15 with TRBJ2-5, with TRBD2 identical over 7 bases. Specimen: tumor tissue from Merkel cell carcinoma. CDR3 nucleotide sequence: TGTGCCACCAGCAGAGAGAGGCAGGGAGGGCAAGAGACCCAGTACTTC. Amino acid sequence: CATSRERQGGQETQYF.